This entry lists 2 T cell receptor beta chains sequenced from one sample in a study of shared clonotypes between healthy human individuals. CD45RO-negative, CCR7-selected cells formed the naive CD8 fraction, which excluded terminally differentiated effector memory CD45RA+ cells. The repertoire was sequenced with immunoSEQ multiplex PCR; TCRdb's copy has only in-frame clones and lacks some. Of about 2 million clones in the sample, over 85% are singletons; the top ten hold 0.85% to 1.3%. Sequencing used naive CD8+ T cells sorted from blood. These receptors were obtained from a man younger than 35 in good health.

The chain employs TRBV29-1 and TRBJ2-5; tentative D call: TRBD1 (6 bases). Per germline, CDR1 SQVTM and CDR2 ANQGSEA. Trimming cost V 8 bases and J 7 bases, with 17 bases left between them. CDR3 size: 12 residues. CDR3 nucleotide sequence: TGCAGCATAACAGGGTCTGGAAGGACCCAGTACTTC. It codes for CSITGSGRTQYF.

V usage is TRBV7-9 and J usage is TRBJ2-2; 9 bases agree with TRBD1. The trim removed 5 bases at V and 7 bases at J, leaving 8 bases unmatched. The CDR3 contains 15 residues. The germline CDR1 and CDR2 sequences are SEHNR and FQNEAQ (reference sequence). Written as DNA, the CDR3 is TGTGCCAGCAGCACAAACAGGGGGCATATCGGGGAGCTGTTTTTT. Its translation is CASSTNRGHIGELFF.